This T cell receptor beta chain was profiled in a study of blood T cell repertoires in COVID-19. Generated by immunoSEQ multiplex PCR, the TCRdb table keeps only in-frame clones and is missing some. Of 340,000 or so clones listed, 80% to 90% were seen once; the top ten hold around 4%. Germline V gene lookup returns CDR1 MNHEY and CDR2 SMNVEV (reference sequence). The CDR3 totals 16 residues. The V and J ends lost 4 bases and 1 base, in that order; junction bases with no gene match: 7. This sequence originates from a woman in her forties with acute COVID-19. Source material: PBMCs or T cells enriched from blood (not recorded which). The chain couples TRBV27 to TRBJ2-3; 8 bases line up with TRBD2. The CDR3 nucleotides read TGTGCCAGCAGTTCCCCTTTGACTAGCGGCACAGATACGCAGTATTTT. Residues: CASSSPLTSGTDTQYF.